This T cell receptor beta chain was identified during a study of a mutant IDH1 vaccine in newly diagnosed glioma. Method: immunoSEQ multiplex PCR; TCRdb's copy keeps in-frame clones and lacks some. The table lists approximately 50,000 clones, about 90% of them singletons. Time point denoted: week 35, safety follow-up. Each vaccine dose was 300 ug of mutant IDH1 20-mer peptide, with topical imiquimod. Trimming pared 5 bases from V and 1 base from J, leaving 6 bases between. The germline V gene encodes CDR1 SGHVS and CDR2 FNYEAQ. The CDR3 runs to 13 residues. Comments on this clone: Its antigen remains unknown.

The sequencing here drew on PBMCs, taken from a glioma patient whose treatment included an IDH1 peptide vaccine. The receptor was derived from a middle-aged man with glioma. This chain connects TRBV7-6 to TRBJ1-5, with D unclear. The CDR3 DNA is TGTGCCAGCAGCCCCGACAGCAATCAGCCCCAGCATTTT. Protein product: CASSPDSNQPQHF.